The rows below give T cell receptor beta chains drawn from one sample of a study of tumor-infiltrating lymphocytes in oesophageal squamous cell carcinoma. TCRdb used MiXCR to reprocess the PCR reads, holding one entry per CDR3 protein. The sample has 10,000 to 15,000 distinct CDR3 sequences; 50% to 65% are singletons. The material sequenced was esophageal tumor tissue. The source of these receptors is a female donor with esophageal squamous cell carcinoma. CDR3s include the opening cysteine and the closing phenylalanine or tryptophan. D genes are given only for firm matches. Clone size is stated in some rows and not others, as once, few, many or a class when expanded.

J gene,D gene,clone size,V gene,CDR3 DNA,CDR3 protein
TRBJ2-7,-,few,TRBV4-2,TGTGCCAGCAGCCATCGAGACAATGAGCAGTACTTC,CASSHRDNEQYF
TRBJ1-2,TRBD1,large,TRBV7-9,TGTGCCAGCAGCTTAGCTACTCAGACAGGGCACGGCTACACCTTC,CASSLATQTGHGYTF
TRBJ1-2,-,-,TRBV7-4,TGTGCCAGCAGCTTAAAAAACTATGGCTACACCTTC,CASSLKNYGYTF
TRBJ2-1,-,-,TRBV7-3,TGTGCCAGCAGCTTAAGGTGGACGTCGGGTGAGCAGTTCTTC,CASSLRWTSGEQFF
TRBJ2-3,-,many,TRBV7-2,TGTGCCAGCAGCCCCTTGGGACGCACAGATACGCAGTATTTT,CASSPLGRTDTQYF
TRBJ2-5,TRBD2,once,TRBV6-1,TGTGCCAGCACTCTAGCGGGAGGGGAGACCCAGTACTTC,CASTLAGGETQYF
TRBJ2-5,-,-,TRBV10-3,TGTGCCATCAGTGAAGGGCAGAACCAAGAGACCCAGTACTTC,CAISEGQNQETQYF
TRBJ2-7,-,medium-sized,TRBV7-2,TGTGCCAGCAGCTTAGAGAACACAGTAAGGTACAATGAGCAGTACTTC,CASSLENTVRYNEQYF
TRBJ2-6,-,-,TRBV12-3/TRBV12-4,TGTGCCAGCAGGTTGCAGGGAGATTCACCCCTCCACTTC,CASRLQGDSPLHF
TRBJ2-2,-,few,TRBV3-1,TGTGCCAGCAGGGTCGCAGGGAACACCGGGGAGCTGTTTTTT,CASRVAGNTGELFF
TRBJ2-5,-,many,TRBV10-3,TGTGCCATCAGTGCAAGGCTACAAGAGACCCAGTACTTC,CAISARLQETQYF
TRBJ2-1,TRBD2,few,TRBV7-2,TGTGCCAGCAGCTTTATGACTAGCGGGATTAATGAGCAGTTCTTC,CASSFMTSGINEQFF
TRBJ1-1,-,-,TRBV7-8,TGTGCCAGCAGCTTCGACACTGAAGCTTTCTTT,CASSFDTEAFF
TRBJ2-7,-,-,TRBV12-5,TGTGCTAGTGGTTTGGTAATGGTATCGGCCTACGAGCAGTACTTC,CASGLVMVSAYEQYF
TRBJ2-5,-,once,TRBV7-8,TGTGCCAGCAGCTTAGTCGGCGCCACTACGTACGTTTCGGAGACCCAGTACTTC,CASSLVGATTYVSETQYF
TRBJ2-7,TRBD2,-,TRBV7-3,TGTGCCAGGAACGGGGGGGATAACTACAATGAGCAGTACTTC,CARNGGDNYNEQYF
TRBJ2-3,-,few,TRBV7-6,TGTGCCAGCAGCTTGGCCTTGAGTCCAGATACGCAGTATTTT,CASSLALSPDTQYF
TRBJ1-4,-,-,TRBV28,TGTGCCAGCAGTTTGGGGCACTCGATTAATGAAAAACTGTTTTTT,CASSLGHSINEKLFF
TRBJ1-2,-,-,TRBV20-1,TGCAGTGCTAGATACGGTCGGGGGGGCTACACCTTC,CSARYGRGGYTF
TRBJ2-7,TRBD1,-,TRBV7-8,TGTGCCAGCAGCAAAAATCCCGGACAGGGCTACGAGCAGTACTTC,CASSKNPGQGYEQYF
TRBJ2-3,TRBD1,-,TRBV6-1,TGTGCCAGCAGTCCCAGGGACAGGATAGTCACAGATACGCAGTATTTT,CASSPRDRIVTDTQYF
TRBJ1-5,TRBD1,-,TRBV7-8,TGTGCCAGCAGCTGGCCAGGGGGTGGTCAGCCCCAGCATTTT,CASSWPGGGQPQHF
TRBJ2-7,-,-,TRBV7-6,TGTGCCAGCAGCTTGGAGGACGGATTCTACGAGCAGTACTTC,CASSLEDGFYEQYF
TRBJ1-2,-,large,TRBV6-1,TGTGCCAGCAGGGCCCCGGGCGAGTGGCTTAACTATGGCTACACCTTC,CASRAPGEWLNYGYTF
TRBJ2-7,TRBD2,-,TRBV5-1,TGCGCCAGCTCCGTTGTCGGGCCGGGAGGAGAGCAGTACTTC,CASSVVGPGGEQYF
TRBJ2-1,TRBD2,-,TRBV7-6,TGTGCCAGCAGCCCGGTGGGGGGGAATGAGCAGTTCTTC,CASSPVGGNEQFF
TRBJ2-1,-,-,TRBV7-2,TGTGCCAGCAGCTTACTGGGGGGCTCCTACAATGAGCAGTTCTTC,CASSLLGGSYNEQFF
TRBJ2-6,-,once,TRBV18,-,CASSARRGTPLWLHLRF
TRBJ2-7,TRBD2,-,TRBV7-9,TGTGCCAGCAGCTTAGGGGGGGGTTTAGGCGAGCAGTACTTC,CASSLGGGLGEQYF
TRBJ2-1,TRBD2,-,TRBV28,TGTGCCAGCATGGGCCGGCTAGCGGGGGTCGGGTCCTACAATGAGCAGTTCTTC,CASMGRLAGVGSYNEQFF
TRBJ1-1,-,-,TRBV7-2,TGTGCCAGCAGCCCCACCAGACGGAACACTGAAGCTTTCTTT,CASSPTRRNTEAFF
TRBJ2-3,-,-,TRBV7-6,TGTGCTAGCAGCTATCATAGCTCAGATACGCAGTATTTT,CASSYHSSDTQYF
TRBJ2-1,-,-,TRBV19,TGTGCCAGTAGTGGCAACTATGAGGAGACCCAGTTCTTC,CASSGNYEETQFF
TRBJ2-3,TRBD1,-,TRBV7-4,TGTGCCAGCAGCGGACAGGGTACAGATACGCAGTATTTT,CASSGQGTDTQYF
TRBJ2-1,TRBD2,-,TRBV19,TGTGCCAGTACCCCGGGAGGGCCTTACAATGAGCAGTTCTTC,CASTPGGPYNEQFF
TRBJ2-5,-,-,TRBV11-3,TGTGCCAGCAGCGTAGGCGGTAATGGCCAAGAGACCCAGTACTTC,CASSVGGNGQETQYF
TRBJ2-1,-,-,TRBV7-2,TGTGCCAGCAGCCTGCGGACAGCGAATGAGCAGTTCTTC,CASSLRTANEQFF
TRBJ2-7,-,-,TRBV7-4,TGTGCCAGCAGCTTGGTTTATGTGGAGCAGTACTTC,CASSLVYVEQYF
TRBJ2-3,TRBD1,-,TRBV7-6,TGTGCCAGCAGCTTAGCTACAGGGGTGGCCGATACGCAGTATTTT,CASSLATGVADTQYF
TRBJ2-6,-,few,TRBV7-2,TGTGCCAGCAGCCCACAGGGCTCTGGGGCCAACGTCCTGACTTTC,CASSPQGSGANVLTF
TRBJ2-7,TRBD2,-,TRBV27,TGTGCCAGCAGTTTTAGAGCGGGGGGGCGCGAGCAGTACTTC,CASSFRAGGREQYF
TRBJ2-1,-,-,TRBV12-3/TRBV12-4,TGTGCCGGCAGTCTTAGCCTTTCAGGGAAGGGCAATGAGCAGTTCTTC,CAGSLSLSGKGNEQFF
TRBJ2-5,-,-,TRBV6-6,TGTGCCAGCAGCCGAGGGTCTTCGAAGACCCAGTACTTC,CASSRGSSKTQYF
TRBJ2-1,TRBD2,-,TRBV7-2,TGTGCCAGCAGCTTAGCAGGACTAGCGGACAATGAGCAGTTCTTC,CASSLAGLADNEQFF
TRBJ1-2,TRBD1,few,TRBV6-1,TGTGCCAGCAGTGCCCGACAGGGGCCCGAGCGCTACACCTTC,CASSARQGPERYTF
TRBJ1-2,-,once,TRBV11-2,TGTGCCAGCAGCTCCTACAGGGATTCTAACTATGGCTACACCTTC,CASSSYRDSNYGYTF
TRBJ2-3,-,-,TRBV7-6,TGTGCCAGCAGCTTCCCGCGCGGTACGCAGTATTTT,CASSFPRGTQYF
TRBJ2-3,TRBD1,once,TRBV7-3,TGTGCCAGCAGCTCGACAGGGATAAACACAGATACGCAGTATTTT,CASSSTGINTDTQYF
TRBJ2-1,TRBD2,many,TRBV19,TGTGCCAGCCTGGAAATTAGCGGGGCTCGAAATGAGCAGTTCTTC,CASLEISGARNEQFF
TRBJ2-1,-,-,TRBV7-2,TGTGCCAGCAGCTTAGTCTCCTACAATGAGCAGTTCTTC,CASSLVSYNEQFF